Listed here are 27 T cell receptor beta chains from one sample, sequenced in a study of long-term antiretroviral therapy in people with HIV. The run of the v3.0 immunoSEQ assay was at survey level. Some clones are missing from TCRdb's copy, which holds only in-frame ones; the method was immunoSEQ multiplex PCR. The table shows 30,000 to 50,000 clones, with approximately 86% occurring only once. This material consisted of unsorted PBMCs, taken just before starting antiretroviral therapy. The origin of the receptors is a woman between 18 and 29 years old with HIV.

The CDR3 region is CASSLVTNNYNEQFF. In nucleotides, the CDR3 is TGCGCCAGCAGCTTGGTTACCAATAACTACAATGAGCAGTTCTTC. The chain has TRBV5-1 and TRBJ2-1; no firm D call. Trimming took 0 bases from V and 3 from J, leaving 10 bases between them. The CDR3 is made up of 15 amino acids. Germline loops: CDR1 SGHRS, CDR2 YFSETQ. The full variable domain, with the rest looked up from reference TRBV5-1 and TRBJ2-1, is KAGVTQTPRYLIKTRGQQVTLSCSPISGHRSVSWYQQTPGQGLQFLFEYFSETQRNKGNFPGRFSGRQFSNSRSEMNVSTLELGDSALYLCASSLVTNNYNEQFFGPGTRLTVL.

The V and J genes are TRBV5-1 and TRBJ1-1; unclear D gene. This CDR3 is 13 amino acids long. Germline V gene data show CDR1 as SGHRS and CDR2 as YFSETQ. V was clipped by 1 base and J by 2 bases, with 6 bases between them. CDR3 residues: CASSLRKNTEAFF. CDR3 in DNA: TGCGCCAGCAGCTTGCGGAAAAACACTGAAGCTTTCTTT.

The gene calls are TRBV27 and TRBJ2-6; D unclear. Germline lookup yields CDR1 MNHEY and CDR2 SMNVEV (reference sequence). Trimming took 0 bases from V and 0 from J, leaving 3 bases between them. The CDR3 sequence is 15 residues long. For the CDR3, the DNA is TGTGCCAGCAGTTTATCCCCCTCTGGGGCCAACGTCCTGACTTTC. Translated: CASSLSPSGANVLTF.

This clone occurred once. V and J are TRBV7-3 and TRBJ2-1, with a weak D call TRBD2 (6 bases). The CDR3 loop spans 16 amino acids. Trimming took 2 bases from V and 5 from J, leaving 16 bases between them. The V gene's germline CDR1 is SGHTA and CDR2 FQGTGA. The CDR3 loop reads CASSLGGTRGNNEQFF. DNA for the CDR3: TGTGCCAGCAGCTTAGGTGGAACGCGGGGAAACAATGAGCAGTTCTTC.

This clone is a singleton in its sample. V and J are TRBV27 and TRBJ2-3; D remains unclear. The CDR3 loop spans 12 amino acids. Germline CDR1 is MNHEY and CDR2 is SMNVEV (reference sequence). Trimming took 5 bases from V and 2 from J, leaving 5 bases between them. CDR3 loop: CASSPFTDTQYF. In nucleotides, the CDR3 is TGTGCCAGCAGTCCCTTCACAGATACGCAGTATTTT.

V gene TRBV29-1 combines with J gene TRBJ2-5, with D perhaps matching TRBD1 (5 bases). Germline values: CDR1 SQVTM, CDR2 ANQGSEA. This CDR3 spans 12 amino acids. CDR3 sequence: CSGARAQETQYF. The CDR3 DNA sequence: TGCAGTGGGGCCAGGGCGCAAGAGACCCAGTACTTC.

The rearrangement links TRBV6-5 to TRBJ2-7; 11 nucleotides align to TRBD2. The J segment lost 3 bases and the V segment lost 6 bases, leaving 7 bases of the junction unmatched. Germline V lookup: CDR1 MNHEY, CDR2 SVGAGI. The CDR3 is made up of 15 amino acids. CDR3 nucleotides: TGTGCCAGCAGCTTGGGGACTAGCGGAGGCTACGAGCAGTACTTC. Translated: CASSLGTSGGYEQYF.

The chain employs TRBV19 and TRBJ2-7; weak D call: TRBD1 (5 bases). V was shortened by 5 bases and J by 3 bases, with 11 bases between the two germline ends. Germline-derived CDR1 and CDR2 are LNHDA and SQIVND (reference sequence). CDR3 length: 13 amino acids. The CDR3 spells CASSYRLLYEQYF. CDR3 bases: TGTGCCAGTAGTTACAGGCTTCTCTACGAGCAGTACTTC.

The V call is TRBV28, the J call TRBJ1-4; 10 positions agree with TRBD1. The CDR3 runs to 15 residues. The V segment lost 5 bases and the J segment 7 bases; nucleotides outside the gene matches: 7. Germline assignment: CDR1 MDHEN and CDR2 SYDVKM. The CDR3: CASSRARTGGEKLFF. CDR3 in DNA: TGTGCCAGCAGTCGTGCACGGACAGGGGGTGAAAAACTGTTTTTT.

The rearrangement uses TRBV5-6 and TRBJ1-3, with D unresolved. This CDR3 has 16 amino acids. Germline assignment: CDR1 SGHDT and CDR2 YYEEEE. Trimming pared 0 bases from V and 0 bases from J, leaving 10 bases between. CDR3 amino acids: CASSLGSYNSGNTIYF. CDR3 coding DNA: TGTGCCAGCAGCTTGGGCAGCTACAACTCTGGAAACACCATATATTTT.

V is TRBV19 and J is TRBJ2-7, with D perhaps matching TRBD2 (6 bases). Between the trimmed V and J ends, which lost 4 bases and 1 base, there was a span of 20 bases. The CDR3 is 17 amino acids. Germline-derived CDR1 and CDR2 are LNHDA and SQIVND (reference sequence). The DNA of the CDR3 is TGTGCCAGTAGTAGGACCGTGGGGGGTTTTAGTTCCTACGAGCAGTACTTC. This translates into CASSRTVGGFSSYEQYF.

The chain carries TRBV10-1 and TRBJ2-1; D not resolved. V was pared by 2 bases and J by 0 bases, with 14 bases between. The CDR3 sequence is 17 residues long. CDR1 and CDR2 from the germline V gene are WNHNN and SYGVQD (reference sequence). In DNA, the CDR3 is TGCGCCAGCAGTGAGGCTGCGGTGTCTCACTCCTACAATGAGCAGTTCTTC. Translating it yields CASSEAAVSHSYNEQFF.

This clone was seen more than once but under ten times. CDR3 sequence reads: CASRPDRAPRNQPQHF. The DNA for the CDR3 is TGTGCCAGCAGACCAGACAGGGCCCCACGTAATCAGCCCCAGCATTTT. The chain recombines TRBV28 with TRBJ1-5; 7 bases fit TRBD1. CDR1 is MDHEN and CDR2 is SYDVKM in the germline V gene. CDR3 length: 16 residues. V dropped 6 bases and J dropped 4; count of bases not matched to a gene: 12.

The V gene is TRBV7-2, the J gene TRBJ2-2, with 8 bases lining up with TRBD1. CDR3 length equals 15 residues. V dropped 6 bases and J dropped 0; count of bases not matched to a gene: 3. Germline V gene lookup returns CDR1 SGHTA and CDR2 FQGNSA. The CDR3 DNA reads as TGTGCCAGCAGTTTCAGGGGGCCGAACACCGGGGAGCTGTTTTTT. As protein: CASSFRGPNTGELFF. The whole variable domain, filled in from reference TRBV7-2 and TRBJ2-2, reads GAGVSQSPSNKVTEKGKDVELRCDPISGHTALYWYRQSLGQGLEFLIYFQGNSAPDKSGLPSDRFSAERTGGSVSTLTIQRTQQEDSAVYLCASSFRGPNTGELFFGEGSRLTVL.

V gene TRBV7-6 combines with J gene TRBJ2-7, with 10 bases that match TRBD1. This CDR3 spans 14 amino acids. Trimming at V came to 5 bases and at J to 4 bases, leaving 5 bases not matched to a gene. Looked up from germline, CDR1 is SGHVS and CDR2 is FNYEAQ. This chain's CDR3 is CASSTGTGVYEQYF. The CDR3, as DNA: TGTGCCAGCAGCACCGGGACAGGGGTTTACGAGCAGTACTTC.

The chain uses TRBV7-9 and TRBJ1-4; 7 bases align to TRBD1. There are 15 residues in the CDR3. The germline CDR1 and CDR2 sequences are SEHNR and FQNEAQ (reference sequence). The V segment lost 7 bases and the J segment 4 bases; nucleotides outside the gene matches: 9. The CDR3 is CASTPPTGVNEKLFF. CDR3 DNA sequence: TGTGCCAGCACCCCCCCTACAGGGGTTAATGAAAAACTGTTTTTT.

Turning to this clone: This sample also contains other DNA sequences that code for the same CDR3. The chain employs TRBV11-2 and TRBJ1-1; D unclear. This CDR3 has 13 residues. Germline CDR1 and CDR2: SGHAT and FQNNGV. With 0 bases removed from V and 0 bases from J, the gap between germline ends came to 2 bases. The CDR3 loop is CASSLEMNTEAFF. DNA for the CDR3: TGTGCCAGCAGCTTAGAGATGAACACTGAAGCTTTCTTT. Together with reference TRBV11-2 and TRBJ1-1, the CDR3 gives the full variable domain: EAGVAQSPRYKIIEKRQSVAFWCNPISGHATLYWYQQILGQGPKLLIQFQNNGVVDDSQLPKDRFSAERLKGVDSTLKIQPAKLEDSAVYLCASSLEMNTEAFFGQGTRLTVV.

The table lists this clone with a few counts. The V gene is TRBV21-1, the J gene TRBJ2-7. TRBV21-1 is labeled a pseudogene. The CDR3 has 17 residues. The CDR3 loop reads CASSKVEWTADSYEQYF. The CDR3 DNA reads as TGTGCCAGCAGCAAAGTTGAATGGACGGCGGATTCCTACGAGCAGTACTTC.

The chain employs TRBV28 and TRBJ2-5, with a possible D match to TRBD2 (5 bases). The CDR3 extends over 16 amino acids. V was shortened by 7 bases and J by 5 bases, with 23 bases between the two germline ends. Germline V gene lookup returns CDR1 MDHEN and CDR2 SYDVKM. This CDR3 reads CASNDPLLEPRETQYF. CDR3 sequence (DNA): TGTGCCAGCAATGACCCCCTACTAGAGCCCCGGGAGACCCAGTACTTC.

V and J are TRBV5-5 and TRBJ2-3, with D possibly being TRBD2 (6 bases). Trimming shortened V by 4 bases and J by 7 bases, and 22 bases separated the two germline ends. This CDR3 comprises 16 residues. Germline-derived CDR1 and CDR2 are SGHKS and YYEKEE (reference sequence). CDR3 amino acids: CASSPIQGGVVNTQYF. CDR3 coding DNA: TGTGCCAGCAGCCCCATCCAGGGCGGGGTAGTTAATACGCAGTATTTT.

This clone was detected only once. The CDR3 DNA sequence: TGTGCCAGCAGGACCTTGTTGGGCTCTGGAAACACCATATATTTT. The encoded protein is CASRTLLGSGNTIYF. The chain links TRBV27 to TRBJ1-3; D call uncertain. Germline lookup yields CDR1 MNHEY and CDR2 SMNVEV (reference sequence). V lost 6 bases, J lost 0 bases, and 12 bases lay in between. The length of the CDR3 is 15 residues.

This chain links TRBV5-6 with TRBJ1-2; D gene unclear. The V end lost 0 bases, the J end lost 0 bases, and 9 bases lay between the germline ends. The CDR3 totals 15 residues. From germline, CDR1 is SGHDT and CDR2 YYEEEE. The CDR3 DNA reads TGTGCCAGCAGCTTGGTGTCCAGACCTAACTATGGCTACACCTTC. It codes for CASSLVSRPNYGYTF. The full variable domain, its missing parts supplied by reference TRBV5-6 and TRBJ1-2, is DAGVTQSPTHLIKTRGQQVTLRCSPKSGHDTVSWYQQALGQGPQFIFQYYEEEERQRGNFPDRFSGHQFPNYSSELNVNALLLGDSALYLCASSLVSRPNYGYTFGSGTRLTVV.

CDR3: CASSLGWVQGSLPVQYF. The CDR3 bases are TGTGCCAGCAGCTTAGGCTGGGTTCAGGGGAGTTTGCCGGTGCAGTACTTC. The chain carries TRBV11-3 and TRBJ2-7, with D maybe TRBD1 (6 bases). The CDR3 consists of 17 residues. Germline V gene data show CDR1 as SGHNT and CDR2 as YENEEA. V shed 1 base and J shed 9 bases, with 25 bases lying between them.

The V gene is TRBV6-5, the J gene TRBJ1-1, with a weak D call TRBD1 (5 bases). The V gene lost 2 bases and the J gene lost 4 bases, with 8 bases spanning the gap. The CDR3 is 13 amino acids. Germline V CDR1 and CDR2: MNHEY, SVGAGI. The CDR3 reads CASSYGGGTEAFF. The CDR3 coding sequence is TGTGCCAGCAGTTACGGGGGGGGCACTGAAGCTTTCTTT.

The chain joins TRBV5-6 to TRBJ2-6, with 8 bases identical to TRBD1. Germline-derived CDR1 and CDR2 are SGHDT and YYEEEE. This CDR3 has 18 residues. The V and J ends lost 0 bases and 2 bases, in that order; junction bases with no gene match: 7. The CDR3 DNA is TGTGCCAGCAGCTTGGTTGCCAGGGGGCTAGCTGGGGCCAACGTCCTGACTTTC. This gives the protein CASSLVARGLAGANVLTF.

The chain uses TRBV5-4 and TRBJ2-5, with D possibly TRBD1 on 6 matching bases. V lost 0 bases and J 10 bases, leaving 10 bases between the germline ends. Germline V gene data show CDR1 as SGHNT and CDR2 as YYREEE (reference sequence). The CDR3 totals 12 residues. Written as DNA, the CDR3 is TGTGCCAGCAGCTTGGACAGGGCGGTCCAGTACTTC. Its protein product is CASSLDRAVQYF.

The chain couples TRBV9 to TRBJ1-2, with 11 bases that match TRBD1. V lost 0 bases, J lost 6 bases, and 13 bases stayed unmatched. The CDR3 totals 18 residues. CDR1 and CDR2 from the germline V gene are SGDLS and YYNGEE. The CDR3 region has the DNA TGTGCCAGCAGCGTAGGGAGGACAGGGGGCACTCCGGGTCATGGCTACACCTTC. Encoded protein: CASSVGRTGGTPGHGYTF.